This T cell receptor beta chain was captured by sequencing in a study of beta chain features in type 1 diabetes. Regarding the study as a whole: Because the template was cDNA, high-expressing cells might be over-represented. TCRB CDR3 length was moderately but significantly reduced in all four CD4+ subsets of Type 1 diabetes patients. These data did not resolve whether HLA type affects TCRB rearrangement.

Every isolated RNA sample was fully reverse transcribed, so sequencing captured expressed TCRB transcripts. Each sample of naive, central memory or regulatory T cells had, on average, approximately 3.5 million reads. Clones were sequenced by immunoSEQ multiplex PCR, and TCRdb holds only the in-frame ones, with some missing. The data show hundreds of thousands of clones, roughly a sixth seen once. To note about this clone: No antigen is known for it.

CDR1 and CDR2 (germline): SGDLS, YYNGEE. The CDR3 contains 13 residues. Deletions cut 0 bases from V and 6 bases from J, with 10 bases between. The TCR was taken from a woman aged 18-29 years in good health. This rearrangement joins TRBV9 to TRBJ2-7; D not certain. The sequenced sample was naive CD4+ T cells from blood. DNA of the CDR3: TGTGCCAGCAGCGTAGACCAGGCCCGCGAGCAGTACTTC. This encodes CASSVDQAREQYF.